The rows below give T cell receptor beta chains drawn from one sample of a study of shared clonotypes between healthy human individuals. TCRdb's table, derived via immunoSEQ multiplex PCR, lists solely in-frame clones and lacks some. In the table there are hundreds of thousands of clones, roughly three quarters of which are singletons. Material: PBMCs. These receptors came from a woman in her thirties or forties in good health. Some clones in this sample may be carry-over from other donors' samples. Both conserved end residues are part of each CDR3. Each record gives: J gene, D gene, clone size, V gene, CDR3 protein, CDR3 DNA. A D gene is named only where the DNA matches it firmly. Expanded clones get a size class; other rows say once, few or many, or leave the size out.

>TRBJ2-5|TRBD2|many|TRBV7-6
CASTLGAGEETQYF
TGTGCCAGCACCTTAGGGGCGGGGGAAGAGACCCAGTACTTC
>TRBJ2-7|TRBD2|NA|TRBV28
CASSGTSGWYEQYF
TGTGCCAGCAGTGGGACTAGCGGTTGGTACGAGCAGTACTTC
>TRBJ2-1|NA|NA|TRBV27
CASKFFDEQFF
TGTGCCAGCAAGTTTTTCGATGAGCAGTTCTTC
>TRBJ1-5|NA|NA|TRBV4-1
CASSRDGNQPQHF
TGCGCCAGCAGCCGGGACGGGAATCAGCCCCAGCATTTT
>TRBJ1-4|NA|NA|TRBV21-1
CASSLGGVGEKLFF
TGTGCCAGCAGCCTAGGGGGGGTAGGCGAAAAACTGTTTTTT
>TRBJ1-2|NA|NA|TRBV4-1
CASSPVVPSLGYTF
TGCGCCAGCAGCCCAGTAGTGCCCTCTCTTGGCTACACCTTC
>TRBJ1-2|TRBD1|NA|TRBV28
CASSPGTGGLGAGYTF
TGTGCCAGCAGCCCTGGGACAGGGGGTCTCGGGGCTGGCTACACCTTC
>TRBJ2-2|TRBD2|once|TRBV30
CAWPYTRGREGELFF
TGTGCCTGGCCGTATACCCGCGGGAGGGAAGGGGAGCTGTTTTTT
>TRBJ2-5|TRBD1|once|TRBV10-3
CAISESGRGYQETQYF
TGTGCCATCAGTGAGTCGGGCAGGGGGTACCAAGAGACCCAGTACTTC
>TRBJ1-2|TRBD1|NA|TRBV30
CAWSPAGQVGGYTF
TGTGCCTGGAGTCCAGCTGGACAGGTTGGTGGCTACACCTTC
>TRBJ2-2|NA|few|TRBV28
CASAGQTGELFF
TGTGCCAGCGCGGGACAAACTGGGGAGCTGTTTTTT
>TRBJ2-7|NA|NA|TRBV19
CASSPYGQGSLNEQYF
TGTGCCAGTAGCCCTTATGGCCAGGGGAGTTTGAACGAGCAGTACTTC
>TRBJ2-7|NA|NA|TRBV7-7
CASSLGGGQTYEQYF
TGTGCTAGCAGCTTGGGAGGCGGGCAAACCTACGAGCAGTACTTC
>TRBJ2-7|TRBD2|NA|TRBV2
CASRTSGTYEQYF
TGTGCCAGCAGGACTAGCGGGACCTACGAGCAGTACTTC
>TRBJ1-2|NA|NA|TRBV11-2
CASSLRHTGYTF
TGTGCCAGCAGCCTCCGACATACTGGCTACACCTTC
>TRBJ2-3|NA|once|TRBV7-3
CASSLSEGGTQYF
TGTGCCAGCAGCTTAAGCGAGGGGGGTACGCAGTATTTT
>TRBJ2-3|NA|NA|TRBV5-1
CASSFGLTDTQYF
TGCGCCAGCAGCTTCGGACTGACAGATACGCAGTATTTT
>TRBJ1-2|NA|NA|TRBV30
CAWSAGANYGYTF
TGTGCCTGGAGCGCGGGGGCGAACTATGGCTACACCTTC
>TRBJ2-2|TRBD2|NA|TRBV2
CAINRGRANTGELFF
TGTGCCATAAACCGCGGGAGGGCGAACACCGGGGAGCTGTTTTTT
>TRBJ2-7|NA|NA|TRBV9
CASSVQGGSYEQYF
TGTGCCAGCAGCGTTCAGGGAGGTAGCTACGAGCAGTACTTC
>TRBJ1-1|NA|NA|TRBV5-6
CASHLIGAEGTEAFF
TGTGCCAGCCACTTGATAGGGGCTGAGGGGACTGAAGCTTTCTTT
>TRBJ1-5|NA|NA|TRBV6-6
CASSYTIQPQHF
TGTGCCAGCAGTTACACCATTCAGCCCCAGCATTTT
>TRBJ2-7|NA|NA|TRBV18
CASSPPSQNYEQYF
TGTGCCAGCTCACCACCGTCACAAAACTACGAGCAGTACTTC
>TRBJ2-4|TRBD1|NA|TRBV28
CASSSKDRVADLAKNIQYF
TGTGCCAGCAGTTCGAAGGACAGGGTCGCGGACCTAGCCAAAAACATTCAGTACTTC
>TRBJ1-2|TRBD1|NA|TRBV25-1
CASSGRAAGQCGYTF
TGTGCCAGCAGTGGACGGGCCGCGGGACAGTGTGGCTACACCTTC
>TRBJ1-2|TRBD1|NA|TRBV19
CASRTTGEYGYTF
TGTGCCAGTAGAACAACAGGGGAATATGGCTACACCTTC
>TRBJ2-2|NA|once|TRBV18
CASSPKTANTGELFF
TGTGCCAGCTCACCTAAGACAGCGAACACCGGGGAGCTGTTTTTT
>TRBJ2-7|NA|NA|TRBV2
CASSDPNDTYEQYF
TGTGCCAGCAGTGATCCGAACGATACCTACGAGCAGTACTTC
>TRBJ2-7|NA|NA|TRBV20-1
CSAPHPYEQYF
TGCAGTGCCCCTCATCCCTACGAGCAGTACTTC
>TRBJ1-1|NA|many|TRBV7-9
CASSLQGRNTEAFF
TGTGCCAGCAGCTTACAGGGCCGGAACACTGAAGCTTTCTTT
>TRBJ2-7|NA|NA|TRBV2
CASSGPGYEQYF
TGTGCCAGCAGTGGTCCCGGCTACGAGCAGTACTTC
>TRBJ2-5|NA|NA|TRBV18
CASSQETQYF
TGTGCCAGCTCTCAAGAGACCCAGTACTTC
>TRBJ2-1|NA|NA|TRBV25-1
CASSADVRRNEQFF
TGTGCCAGCAGCGCAGACGTACGGAGAAATGAGCAGTTCTTC
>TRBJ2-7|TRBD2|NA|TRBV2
CASSDPGLAGLHEQYF
TGTGCCAGCAGTGACCCGGGACTAGCGGGACTCCACGAGCAGTACTTC
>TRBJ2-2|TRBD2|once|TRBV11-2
CASSPGTSGSYTGELFF
TGTGCCAGCAGCCCCGGGACTAGCGGGAGTTATACCGGGGAGCTGTTTTTT
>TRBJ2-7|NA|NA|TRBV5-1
CASSLAAPHYGQYF
TGCGCCAGCAGCTTGGCTGCTCCTCACTACGGGCAGTACTTC
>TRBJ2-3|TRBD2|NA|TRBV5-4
CASSELAGGADTQYF
TGTGCCAGCAGCGAACTAGCGGGAGGAGCAGATACGCAGTATTTT
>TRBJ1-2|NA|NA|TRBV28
CASQGYYGYTF
TGTGCCAGCCAGGGTTACTATGGCTACACCTTC
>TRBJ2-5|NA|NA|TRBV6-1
CASSAYQETQYF
TGTGCCAGCAGTGCCTACCAAGAGACCCAGTACTTC
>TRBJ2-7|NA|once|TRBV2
CASSDRGPAYEQYF
TGTGCCAGCAGTGACAGGGGCCCTGCCTACGAGCAGTACTTC
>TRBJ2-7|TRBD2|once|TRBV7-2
CASSPWGTRRDEQYF
TGTGCCAGCAGCCCGTGGGGGACTAGACGGGATGAGCAGTACTTC
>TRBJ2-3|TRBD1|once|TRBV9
CASSSRDRAADTQYF
TGTGCCAGCAGCTCCCGGGACAGGGCGGCAGATACGCAGTATTTT
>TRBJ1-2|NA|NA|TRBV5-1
CASSLRTEYGYTF
TGCGCCAGCAGCTTAAGGACAGAGTATGGCTACACCTTC
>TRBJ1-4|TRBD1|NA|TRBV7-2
CASSRDRGRTNEKLFF
TGTGCCAGCAGTCGGGACAGGGGGCGGACTAATGAAAAACTGTTTTTT
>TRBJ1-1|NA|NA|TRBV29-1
CSVEGTDTEAFF
TGCAGCGTTGAGGGGACGGACACTGAAGCTTTCTTT